The 27 T cell receptor beta chains reported below all come from one sample, sequenced in a study of PD-1 blockade in classical Hodgkin lymphoma. Regarding time point: cycle 4 day 1 (C4D1), after less than 7 weeks of nivolumab. With no exception, relapse followed autologous stem cell transplantation in all patients, and brentuximab vedotin exposure varied. CD4+ T cells were purified from thawed PBMCs by negative selection. Sequencing was performed with immunoSEQ multiplex PCR; in TCRdb, only in-frame clones are kept and a portion is missing. Among roughly 29,000 clones listed, roughly 85% were seen once. The specimen comprised CD4+ T cells from blood, sampled before the fourth cycle of nivolumab. The receptors shown here come from a human donor with classical Hodgkin lymphoma.

The chain joins TRBV5-5 to TRBJ1-2; weak D call: TRBD1 (5 bases). CDR1 and CDR2 from the germline V gene are SGHKS and YYEKEE (reference sequence). V lost 0 bases to trimming and J lost 4 bases, with 16 bases between them. The CDR3 consists of 16 residues. Written as DNA, the CDR3 is TGTGCCAGCAGCTTGGTGGCAGGGTTGCGAGGCTATGGCTACACCTTC. Translation: CASSLVAGLRGYGYTF.

The V and J genes are TRBV25-1 and TRBJ2-1, with a possible D match to TRBD2 (7 bases). CDR1 MGHDK and CDR2 SYGVNS come from the germline V gene. This CDR3 is built from 16 residues. V was shortened by 3 bases and J by 9 bases, with 21 bases between the two germline ends. CDR3 sequence (DNA): TGTGCCAGCAGTGAGCCTCGGGGGGCGGGAGAAGTTGAGCAGTTCTTC. It is translated as CASSEPRGAGEVEQFF. Based on the CDR3 plus reference TRBV25-1 and TRBJ2-1, the full variable domain is EADIYQTPRYLVIGTGKKITLECSQTMGHDKMYWYQQDPGMELHLIHYSYGVNSTEKGDLSSESTVSRIRTEHFPLTLESARPSHTSQYLCASSEPRGAGEVEQFFGPGTRLTVL.

The chain combines TRBV5-1 with TRBJ1-1; 7 nucleotides agree with TRBD1. The CDR3 runs to 15 residues. The V segment lost 4 bases and the J segment 0 bases; nucleotides outside the gene matches: 6. Germline V gene data show CDR1 as SGHRS and CDR2 as YFSETQ. In nucleotides, the CDR3 is TGCGCCAGCAGCCCCAGGGACAGTTTGAACACTGAAGCTTTCTTT. Translated: CASSPRDSLNTEAFF.

This clone was detected only once. Compared with germline, one end of the junction differs, possibly owing to a read error. The V gene is TRBV4-1, the J gene TRBJ1-1; D ambiguous. Germline CDR1 MGHRA, CDR2 YSYEKL. This CDR3 comprises 14 residues. CDR3 region: CASTQSMSEGEAFF. The CDR3, as DNA: TGCGCCAGCACCCAATCCATGTCAGAAGGTGAAGCTTTCTTT.

V gene TRBV27 combines with J gene TRBJ2-5, with D possibly matching TRBD2 (5 bases). In germline, CDR1 is MNHEY, CDR2 SMNVEV (reference sequence). The CDR3 has 17 residues. The ends were cut back, 2 bases at V and 7 bases at J, with 23 bases in the middle. CDR3 in amino acids: CASSLMSRALESGTQYF. The CDR3 nucleotides are TGTGCCAGCAGTTTAATGAGTCGGGCCCTTGAAAGCGGGACCCAGTACTTC.

The rearrangement joins TRBV18 to TRBJ2-2, with 9 bases matching TRBD2. The V segment lost 0 bases and the J segment 3 bases; nucleotides outside the gene matches: 2. Germline assignment: CDR1 KGHSH and CDR2 LQKENI. CDR3 length: 16 residues. CDR3 protein: CASSPPSGGYTGELFF. The DNA for the CDR3 is TGTGCCAGCTCACCACCTAGCGGGGGTTACACCGGGGAGCTGTTTTTT.

V is TRBV6-5 and J is TRBJ2-3; 7 bases are a match to TRBD2. Germline V CDR1 and CDR2: MNHEY, SVGAGI. Trimming removed 6 bases from V and 4 bases from J; junction bases left unmatched: 1. The CDR3 has 12 residues. This chain's CDR3 is CASRGGADTQYF. CDR3 nucleotide sequence: TGTGCCAGCAGGGGGGGGGCAGATACGCAGTATTTT.

This clone was recorded only once. This rearrangement joins TRBV6-5 to TRBJ1-1, with D possibly matching TRBD1 (6 bases). With 0 bases removed from V and 1 base from J, the gap between germline ends came to 12 bases. The CDR3 spans 16 residues. Germline CDR1 is MNHEY and CDR2 is SVGAGI. The CDR3 sequence is CASSYSSGHRNTEAFF. For the CDR3, the DNA is TGTGCCAGCAGTTACTCGTCGGGACATCGGAACACTGAAGCTTTCTTT.

This chain links TRBV19 with TRBJ1-2; 8 bases match TRBD1. In germline, CDR1 is LNHDA, CDR2 SQIVND (reference sequence). Trimming at V came to 7 bases and at J to 0 bases, leaving 4 bases not matched to a gene. The CDR3 runs 14 residues. This CDR3 is CASKPGQANYGYTF. CDR3 in DNA: TGTGCCAGTAAACCGGGACAGGCTAACTATGGCTACACCTTC.

This clone was picked up one time. The chain is built from TRBV4-1 and TRBJ2-1, with no clear D. The CDR3 extends over 15 amino acids. Germline V gene lookup returns CDR1 MGHRA and CDR2 YSYEKL. The V end was cut by 4 bases, the J end by 8 bases, with 18 bases between. CDR3 DNA sequence: TGCGCCAGCAGCCCCGAAGTCACGCTCGCCCATGAGCAGTTCTTC. Its translation: CASSPEVTLAHEQFF.

V and J are TRBV5-5 and TRBJ2-5, with 9 bases aligning to TRBD2. The CDR3 consists of 15 residues. Germline values: CDR1 SGHKS, CDR2 YYEKEE (reference sequence). With V trimmed by 2 bases and J by 3 bases, 5 bases remained unmatched. CDR3 nucleotides: TGTGCCAGCAGCTTCTCCGGGACTAGCAAAGAGACCCAGTACTTC. Translated: CASSFSGTSKETQYF.

J is TRBJ1-1 and V is TRBV7-6; 8 nucleotides agree with TRBD1. There are 17 residues in the CDR3. CDR1 and CDR2 (germline): SGHVS, FNYEAQ. With 1 base clipped from V and 7 bases from J, the junction kept 14 bases outside the gene matches. CDR3 bases: TGTGCCAGCAGCTTAGATGCAGGGGGCGCCGGTTCGGGTGAAGCTTTCTTT. Translated, it gives CASSLDAGGAGSGEAFF.

This clone appeared once. The J gene is TRBJ2-5, the V gene TRBV5-1, with 8 bases fitting TRBD1. Losses at the gene ends were 3 bases for V and 4 bases for J; bases not matched to a gene: 8. This CDR3 contains 15 residues. Germline CDR1 SGHRS, CDR2 YFSETQ. The chain's CDR3 is CASSSTMTGVETQYF. The CDR3 bases are TGCGCCAGCAGCTCAACCATGACAGGGGTAGAGACCCAGTACTTC.

The CDR3 protein is CASSRNSQETQYF. The CDR3 DNA follows: TGTGCCAGCTCAAGGAACAGCCAAGAGACCCAGTACTTC. The chain joins TRBV18 to TRBJ2-5; D is unresolved. This CDR3 has 13 residues. Germline V lookup: CDR1 KGHSH, CDR2 LQKENI. V lost 5 bases and J 1 base, leaving 8 bases between the germline ends.

This clone was recorded only once. The CDR3 DNA follows: TGTGCCAGTAGCCCTCCGGGGAGGAGGGGCACTGAAGCTTTCTTT. Translated, it gives CASSPPGRRGTEAFF. The chain recombines TRBV19 with TRBJ1-1, with D possibly being TRBD1 (5 bases). This CDR3 region has 15 residues. The germline V gene has CDR1 LNHDA and CDR2 SQIVND (reference sequence). V lost 6 bases, J lost 4 bases, and 18 bases lay in between.

J is TRBJ2-1 and V is TRBV2; TRBD1 or TRBD2 may be the D gene (5 bases each). V lost 8 bases, J lost 0 bases, and 11 bases lay in between. The germline gives CDR1 SNHLY, CDR2 FYNNEI. CDR3 length: 14 amino acids. CDR3 coding DNA: TGTGCCAGCCTCCGGGACGCCTCCTACAATGAGCAGTTCTTC. Protein sequence: CASLRDASYNEQFF.

This clone was observed once. The chain's CDR3 is CASSLAVANTGELFF. In nucleotides, the CDR3 is TGCGCCAGCAGCTTGGCGGTAGCGAACACCGGGGAGCTGTTTTTT. The chain is built from TRBV5-1 and TRBJ2-2; D unclear. This CDR3 region has 15 residues. Deletions cut 0 bases from V and 0 bases from J, with 6 bases between. Germline V gene sequence: CDR1 SGHRS, CDR2 YFSETQ. The variable domain in full, completed from reference TRBV5-1 and TRBJ2-2, reads KAGVTQTPRYLIKTRGQQVTLSCSPISGHRSVSWYQQTPGQGLQFLFEYFSETQRNKGNFPGRFSGRQFSNSRSEMNVSTLELGDSALYLCASSLAVANTGELFFGEGSRLTVL.

The chain employs TRBV5-1 and TRBJ1-1, with 7 bases that match TRBD1. Trimming cost V 1 base and J 5 bases; bases outside gene matches: 8. CDR1 and CDR2 from the germline V gene are SGHRS and YFSETQ. The CDR3 sequence is 15 residues long. This CDR3 is CASSLPGQWATEAFF. CDR3 sequence (DNA): TGCGCCAGCAGCTTGCCGGGACAGTGGGCAACTGAAGCTTTCTTT. The whole variable domain, remainder taken from reference TRBV5-1 and TRBJ1-1, is KAGVTQTPRYLIKTRGQQVTLSCSPISGHRSVSWYQQTPGQGLQFLFEYFSETQRNKGNFPGRFSGRQFSNSRSEMNVSTLELGDSALYLCASSLPGQWATEAFFGQGTRLTVV.

The chain recombines TRBV6-1 with TRBJ2-3; D ambiguous. Looked up from germline, CDR1 is MNHNS and CDR2 is SASEGT. The ends were cut back, 6 bases at V and 2 bases at J, with 9 bases in the middle. This CDR3 has 13 amino acids. CDR3 nucleotide sequence: TGTGCCAGCAGATCAGACACCACAGATACGCAGTATTTT. Protein product: CASRSDTTDTQYF.

The chain is built from TRBV5-5 and TRBJ2-1, with 13 bases that match TRBD2. Germline V lookup: CDR1 SGHKS, CDR2 YYEKEE (reference sequence). The CDR3 covers 17 residues. Trimming cost V 4 bases and J 10 bases; bases outside gene matches: 14. CDR3 sequence (DNA): TGTGCCAGCAGCCCGACAGCCGGGACTAGCGGGATTCGGGAGCAGTTCTTC. It yields the protein CASSPTAGTSGIREQFF.

The V call is TRBV5-1, the J call TRBJ1-2; 8 bases match TRBD1. CDR1 is SGHRS and CDR2 is YFSETQ in the germline V gene. The V segment lost 2 bases and the J segment 3 bases; nucleotides outside the gene matches: 6. This CDR3 has 15 amino acids. CDR3 sequence reads: CASSLGQGRDYGYTF. CDR3 DNA: TGCGCCAGCAGCTTAGGACAGGGAAGGGACTATGGCTACACCTTC.

This chain connects TRBV7-2 to TRBJ2-1; 11 nucleotides line up with TRBD2. This CDR3 has 16 residues. V shed 5 bases, J shed 6 bases, and the junction held 9 bases outside the gene matches. CDR1 and CDR2 from the germline V gene are SGHTA and FQGNSA. This chain's CDR3 is CASSPPGLAAANEQFF. The DNA of the CDR3 is TGTGCCAGCAGCCCACCGGGACTAGCGGCGGCCAATGAGCAGTTCTTC.

This chain links TRBV6-1 with TRBJ1-2; 8 bases are shared with TRBD1. Per the germline V gene, CDR1 is MNHNS and CDR2 is SASEGT. The CDR3 consists of 19 residues. The V gene end was trimmed by 1 base and the J gene end by 5 bases; junction bases not matched to a gene: 18. The CDR3 region has the DNA TGTGCCAGCAGTGAAGTTTTTTTGGACAGGGTGAAATTAGGATATGGCTACACCTTC. Protein: CASSEVFLDRVKLGYGYTF.

The count of this clone is one. This chain connects TRBV18 to TRBJ2-5; the D is unclear. Trimming shortened V by 4 bases and J by 3 bases, and 9 bases separated the two germline ends. The CDR3 extends over 13 amino acids. Germline V gene sequence: CDR1 KGHSH, CDR2 LQKENI. CDR3: CASSLGLEETQYF. CDR3 DNA sequence: TGTGCCAGCTCACTTGGCCTGGAAGAGACCCAGTACTTC.

V gene TRBV20-1 combines with J gene TRBJ2-1, with a tentative D call TRBD2 (6 bases). The CDR3 has 10 amino acids. V lost 5 bases, J lost 14 bases, and 13 bases lay in between. Germline V gene data show CDR1 as DFQATT and CDR2 as SNEGSKA (reference sequence). CDR3 nucleotide sequence: TGCAGTGCTTCCGGTTGGGAGGAGTTCTTC. This sequence encodes CSASGWEEFF.

The rearrangement joins TRBV5-4 to TRBJ2-1; TRBD1 matches at 9 bases. V lost 4 bases to trimming and J lost 8 bases; unmatched junction nucleotides: 16. This CDR3 has 17 amino acids. Germline values: CDR1 SGHNT, CDR2 YYREEE (reference sequence). The CDR3 reads CASSKGSPGQGGDEQFF. As DNA, the CDR3 is TGTGCCAGCAGCAAGGGGTCGCCGGGACAGGGTGGCGATGAGCAGTTCTTC.

The V call is TRBV5-1, the J call TRBJ1-4; 10 bases agree with TRBD1. J lost 8 bases, V lost 1 base, and 5 bases had no gene match. CDR3 length: 15 residues. Germline CDR1 reads SGHRS; CDR2 reads YFSETQ. This chain's CDR3 is CASSLSRTGGEKLFF. CDR3 nucleotides: TGCGCCAGCAGCTTGTCCCGGACAGGGGGAGAAAAACTGTTTTTT.